The 21 T cell receptor beta chains below come from one sample, sequenced in a study of CD8+ T cells in alopecia areata. Isolated RNA was reverse transcribed into cDNA used as the sequencing template. Libraries were prepared by immunoSEQ multiplex PCR; TCRdb keeps only in-frame clonotypes and omits some of them. The table records roughly 190,000 clones, more than 55% of them present only once. The treatment denotes: oral pan-JAK inhibitor, 5-10 mg twice daily. The sequencing used CD4+ T cells sorted from blood, collected at week 4, from a patient treated with tofacitinib. The origin of the receptors is a human donor with alopecia areata.

CDR3 coding DNA: TGCAGCGTTGCTCAAGACAGCCCCTACGAGCAGTACTTC. It is translated as CSVAQDSPYEQYF. The chain has TRBV29-1 and TRBJ2-7, with D maybe TRBD1 (5 bases). Germline-derived CDR1 and CDR2 are SQVTM and ANQGSEA. V was cut by 4 bases and J by 2 bases, with 12 bases left in between. The CDR3 runs 13 residues.

This sequence joins TRBV27 and TRBJ1-1, with unresolved D. V lost 6 bases, J lost 1 base, and 15 bases lay in between. This CDR3 has 15 residues. Germline loops: CDR1 MNHEY, CDR2 SMNVEV (reference sequence). The CDR3 coding sequence is TGTGCCAGCAGGTTGAGGCCGGGCGGGAACACTGAAGCTTTCTTT. It translates to CASRLRPGGNTEAFF.

The V call is TRBV10-3, the J call TRBJ1-5; D unclear. The CDR3 sequence is 14 residues long. Germline CDR1 is ENHRY and CDR2 is SYGVKD. With 2 bases removed from V and 6 bases from J, the gap between germline ends came to 11 bases. CDR3 DNA: TGTGCCATCAGTGAGGAGGGAAATGGTCAGCCCCAGCATTTT. It is translated as CAISEEGNGQPQHF.

This chain connects TRBV6-1 to TRBJ1-2; D not resolved. Germline assignment: CDR1 MNHNS and CDR2 SASEGT. Trimming stripped 6 bases from V and 7 bases from J, with 18 bases between. The CDR3 loop spans 14 amino acids. The DNA of the CDR3 is TGTGCCAGCAGGGTAGAGGTCACGTCGGGTGGCTACACCTTC. It specifies CASRVEVTSGGYTF.

Only a few counts were recorded for this clone. The CDR3 protein is CASQGQETQYF. Written as DNA, the CDR3 is TGTGCCAGCCAGGGACAAGAGACCCAGTACTTC. V gene TRBV6-6 combines with J gene TRBJ2-5, with D tentatively TRBD1 (5 bases). This CDR3 comprises 11 residues. Trimming removed 8 bases from V and 2 bases from J, with 6 bases in between. CDR1 and CDR2 from the germline V gene are MNHNY and SVGAGI (reference sequence).

Remarks on this clone: This same CDR3 is encoded by further DNA sequences in the sample. The rearrangement joins TRBV30 to TRBJ1-2; 7 bases fit TRBD1. Losses at the gene ends were 2 bases for V and 6 bases for J; bases not matched to a gene: 3. CDR1 GTSNPN and CDR2 SVGIG come from the germline V gene (reference sequence). The CDR3 consists of 12 residues. The CDR3 DNA reads as TGTGCCTGGAGTAGGGGGCGGGATGGCTACACCTTC. Translated, it gives CAWSRGRDGYTF.

The rearrangement uses TRBV30 and TRBJ2-1; possible D gene TRBD2, 5 bases. The germline V gene has CDR1 GTSNPN and CDR2 SVGIG (reference sequence). The CDR3 sequence is 13 residues long. V was clipped by 3 bases and J by 4 bases, with 10 bases between them. The CDR3 nucleotides read TGTGCCTGGAGCGACGGGGTTTACAATGAGCAGTTCTTC. Translation: CAWSDGVYNEQFF.

The chain uses TRBV5-1 and TRBJ1-1; maybe TRBD1 (5 bases). The germline gives CDR1 SGHRS, CDR2 YFSETQ. V was trimmed by 4 bases and J by 6 bases, leaving 16 bases between them. This CDR3 is built from 14 residues. The CDR3 region has the DNA TGCGCCAGCAGCCCCGGTCCCCAAGGGGCTGAAGCTTTCTTT. This codes for CASSPGPQGAEAFF. Together with reference TRBV5-1 and TRBJ1-1, the CDR3 gives the full variable domain: KAGVTQTPRYLIKTRGQQVTLSCSPISGHRSVSWYQQTPGQGLQFLFEYFSETQRNKGNFPGRFSGRQFSNSRSEMNVSTLELGDSALYLCASSPGPQGAEAFFGQGTRLTVV.

This chain links TRBV30 with TRBJ2-5; D might be TRBD2 (5 bases). CDR1 is GTSNPN and CDR2 is SVGIG in the germline V gene (reference sequence). This CDR3 spans 16 amino acids. Trimming removed 3 bases at V and 1 base at J, with 18 bases between. The CDR3 region has the DNA TGTGCCTGGAGGGTAGCTATGTACCGGGGCCAAGAGACCCAGTACTTC. It codes for CAWRVAMYRGQETQYF.

V is TRBV28 and J is TRBJ2-3; TRBD1 agrees at 8 bases. CDR1 and CDR2 from the germline V gene are MDHEN and SYDVKM. The ends lost 5 bases at V and 3 bases at J; junction bases unmatched: 7. This CDR3 comprises 15 residues. CDR3 bases: TGTGCCAGCAGTGCTCCAGGACAGGGAACAGATACGCAGTATTTT. Translated, it gives CASSAPGQGTDTQYF.

This sequence joins TRBV29-1 and TRBJ1-1; D is ambiguous. CDR1 is SQVTM and CDR2 is ANQGSEA in the germline V gene. Trimming shortened V by 6 bases and J by 1 base, and 9 bases separated the two germline ends. The CDR3 sequence is 12 residues long. The CDR3 DNA sequence: TGCAGCGTCTTGGAGGGGAACACTGAAGCTTTCTTT. This translates into CSVLEGNTEAFF.

The rearrangement joins TRBV30 to TRBJ2-5, with 10 bases fitting TRBD2. Looked up from germline, CDR1 is GTSNPN and CDR2 is SVGIG (reference sequence). CDR3 length: 16 residues. With 0 bases clipped from V and 4 bases from J, the junction kept 8 bases outside the gene matches. The CDR3 is CAWSVLVLAGAETQYF. The CDR3 DNA reads as TGTGCCTGGAGTGTACTGGTCCTAGCGGGGGCAGAGACCCAGTACTTC.

The rearrangement links TRBV5-4 to TRBJ2-7; D is perhaps TRBD1 or TRBD2 (6 bases each). Trimming stripped 0 bases from V and 4 bases from J, with 17 bases between. CDR1 is SGHNT, CDR2 YYREEE, per germline (reference sequence). The CDR3 is 16 residues long. This CDR3 is CASSLGGEQGVYEQYF. Here the CDR3 DNA reads TGTGCCAGCAGCTTGGGGGGGGAACAGGGAGTATACGAGCAGTACTTC.

DNA of the CDR3: TGTGCCAGCAGTTATCGGTCCCACAATTCACCCCTCCACTTT. This translates into CASSYRSHNSPLHF. The chain couples TRBV6-5 to TRBJ1-6, with D unresolved. CDR1 and CDR2 (germline): MNHEY, SVGAGI. The V and J ends lost 3 bases and 7 bases respectively, with 10 bases between them. The CDR3 is 14 amino acids.

The chain is built from TRBV4-2 and TRBJ2-3; 12 bases map to TRBD2. This CDR3 spans 17 amino acids. Looked up from germline, CDR1 is LGHNA and CDR2 is YNFKEQ. With V trimmed by 4 bases and J by 1 base, 6 bases remained unmatched. For the CDR3, the DNA is TGTGCCAGCAGCCCCCGACTAGCGGGGGATGGCACAGATACGCAGTATTTT. Its translation: CASSPRLAGDGTDTQYF.

The rearrangement uses TRBV30 and TRBJ1-1; 9 bases map to TRBD1. Germline values: CDR1 GTSNPN, CDR2 SVGIG (reference sequence). The CDR3 is made up of 15 amino acids. Trimming cost V 0 bases and J 4 bases; bases outside gene matches: 6. CDR3 bases: TGTGCCTGGAGTGTACAGGGGGCCTTTGGCACTGAAGCTTTCTTT. Translating it yields CAWSVQGAFGTEAFF.

The V call is TRBV30, the J call TRBJ2-5; D is perhaps TRBD2 (5 bases). The CDR3 runs 14 residues. Trimming removed 3 bases from V and 5 bases from J, with 16 bases in between. Germline V gives CDR1 GTSNPN, CDR2 SVGIG (reference sequence). The CDR3 DNA follows: TGTGCCTGGAGCGGAACCGGGGTTCGGGAGACCCAGTACTTC. Translation gives CAWSGTGVRETQYF.

The chain uses TRBV4-1 and TRBJ1-1, with D possibly matching TRBD1 (6 bases). Germline V gene lookup returns CDR1 MGHRA and CDR2 YSYEKL. V lost 5 bases, J lost 4 bases, and 26 bases lay in between. This CDR3 comprises 18 residues. CDR3 region: CASSFDRLSTKSGTEAFF. The CDR3 bases are TGCGCCAGCAGCTTCGACAGGCTCTCAACAAAATCGGGCACTGAAGCTTTCTTT.

J is TRBJ1-2 and V is TRBV7-2; D gene ambiguous. The CDR3 has 13 residues. V gave up 2 bases and J gave up 2 bases, with 6 bases separating them. Germline CDR1 reads SGHTA; CDR2 reads FQGNSA. The CDR3 loop reads CASSLSPNYGYTF. The CDR3 nucleotides read TGTGCCAGCAGCTTATCCCCAAACTATGGCTACACCTTC. Drawing the rest from reference TRBV7-2 and TRBJ1-2, the complete variable domain is GAGVSQSPSNKVTEKGKDVELRCDPISGHTALYWYRQSLGQGLEFLIYFQGNSAPDKSGLPSDRFSAERTGGSVSTLTIQRTQQEDSAVYLCASSLSPNYGYTFGSGTRLTVV.

A note on this clone: This sample also contains other DNA sequences that code for the same CDR3. The chain recombines TRBV7-2 with TRBJ2-7; 9 nucleotides align to TRBD1. The CDR3 runs 14 residues. From germline, CDR1 is SGHTA and CDR2 FQGNSA. The V and J ends lost 3 bases and 3 bases, in that order; junction bases with no gene match: 3. The CDR3 DNA follows: TGTGCCAGCAGCTTGGGACAGGGTCGCTACGAGCAGTACTTC. Protein: CASSLGQGRYEQYF. Full variable domain (outside the CDR3, taken from reference TRBV7-2 and TRBJ2-7): GAGVSQSPSNKVTEKGKDVELRCDPISGHTALYWYRQSLGQGLEFLIYFQGNSAPDKSGLPSDRFSAERTGGSVSTLTIQRTQQEDSAVYLCASSLGQGRYEQYFGPGTRLTVT.

The DNA of the CDR3 is TGTGCCAGCAGTTATGCGTCCTATAATTCACCCCTCCACTTT. Its protein product is CASSYASYNSPLHF. The chain joins TRBV6-6 to TRBJ1-6; D is unclear. CDR3 length equals 14 residues. Trimming pared 3 bases from V and 1 base from J, leaving 4 bases between. Germline CDR1 MNHNY, CDR2 SVGAGI (reference sequence).